The table lists the clone carrying this T cell receptor beta chain with a few counts. The data belong to a study of early T cells in non-severe SARS-CoV-2 infection. Study at large: Chains were not paired, and sequencing was done on bulk RNA from unsorted whole blood.

V trimming: 6 bases; J trimming: 2 bases; junction bases outside the gene matches: 5. The CDR3 runs to 15 residues. Looked up from germline, CDR1 is LGHDT and CDR2 is YNNKEL (reference sequence). TCRdb ran MiXCR on the 5' RACE reads and lists one entry per CDR3 protein. The sample has fewer than 85,000 distinct CDR3 sequences, about a sixth seen once. Sequences were obtained from whole blood. This chain joins TRBV3-1 and TRBJ2-1; 9 bases agree with TRBD1. The sequence derives from an adult who was a healthcare worker with PCR-confirmed SARS-CoV-2 infection or an uninfected control (not recorded which). The CDR3 reads CASRDRDRAYNEQFF. The CDR3 region has the DNA TGTGCCAGCAGAGACCGGGACAGGGCCTACAATGAGCAGTTCTTC.